This is a list of T cell receptor beta chains from one sample in a study of control samples from healthy donors and cancer patients. Assay: immunoSEQ multiplex PCR; the TCRdb copy retains only in-frame clones and omits some. The repertoire holds around 41,000 clones, with about 94% as singletons. What was sequenced was blood. These receptors were taken from a man in his fifties or sixties in good health. Each CDR3 is given with its conserved first and last residue. The D gene is left open where the match is weak. Only part of the rows carry a size: once, few, many, or a class if the clone is expanded.

TRBJ1-6 | TRBV28 | . | . | TGTGCCAGCAGTTTACCCCATTTGGGGTCACCCCTCCACTTT | CASSLPHLGSPLHF
TRBJ2-7 | TRBV6-5 | TRBD1 | . | TGTGCCAGCAGGGACAGGGTAAACGAGCAGTACTTC | CASRDRVNEQYF
TRBJ2-7 | TRBV18 | . | . | TGTGCCAGCTCCCAGGGTGGCGGCGAGCAGTACTTC | CASSQGGGEQYF
TRBJ1-4 | TRBV5-1 | . | . | TGCGCCAGCAGCTTGGGGACGGTAGCAACTAATGAAAAACTGTTTTTT | CASSLGTVATNEKLFF
TRBJ1-5 | TRBV7-8 | . | . | TGTGCCAGCAGCTTACAGGGTTGGCCCCAGCATTTT | CASSLQGWPQHF
TRBJ2-3 | TRBV20-1 | . | . | TGCAGTGCTAGTAAACACGAGAGCACAGATACGCAGTATTTT | CSASKHESTDTQYF
TRBJ1-5 | TRBV2 | . | once | TGTGCCACCGGAAGGGGCCAGAAGGATCAGCCCCAGCATTTT | CATGRGQKDQPQHF
TRBJ2-7 | TRBV30 | TRBD1 | . | TGTGCCTGGAGTGTTTCACCGAAGGACAGGGAGTACTTC | CAWSVSPKDREYF
TRBJ1-2 | TRBV28 | . | . | TGTGCCACCCCGGGACATAAGGGCTATGGCTACACCTTC | CATPGHKGYGYTF
TRBJ2-3 | TRBV4-1 | TRBD2 | . | TGCGCCAGCAGCCAAGAAGGGACTAGCGGGGCCACAGATACGCAGTATTTT | CASSQEGTSGATDTQYF
TRBJ2-2 | TRBV13 | TRBD1 | . | TGTGCCAGCAGCCCAAGGACAGGGAACACCGGGGAGCTGTTTTTT | CASSPRTGNTGELFF
TRBJ2-1 | TRBV7-2 | . | . | TGTGCCAGCAGCCCCGGACCAAACAATGAGCAGTTCTTC | CASSPGPNNEQFF
TRBJ2-7 | TRBV11-3 | . | once | TGTGCCAGCAGCTTAGGTAGGCTGTCCTACGAGCAGTACTTC | CASSLGRLSYEQYF
TRBJ2-7 | TRBV7-2 | . | . | TGTGCCAGCAGCTTAGTCGGGGGGCGGGTATCCTACGAGCAGTACTTC | CASSLVGGRVSYEQYF
TRBJ2-1 | TRBV5-1 | . | . | TGCGCCAGCAGCTTGGTGGGCGGGCTCCCGCCCGACAATGAGCAGTTCTTC | CASSLVGGLPPDNEQFF
TRBJ2-1 | TRBV19 | TRBD2 | . | TGTGCCAGTAGTATACGGTACAGCGGGGGAAACAATGAGCAGTTCTTC | CASSIRYSGGNNEQFF
TRBJ2-1 | TRBV27 | . | . | TGTGCCAGCAGTTTCCCTGGCTCCTACAATGAGCAGTTCTTC | CASSFPGSYNEQFF
TRBJ2-5 | TRBV9 | TRBD2 | . | TGTGCCAGCAGCGCGACTAGCGGGGTAGGTGGGGAAGAGACCCAGTACTTC | CASSATSGVGGEETQYF
TRBJ2-5 | TRBV5-1 | TRBD1 | . | TGCGCCAGCAGCTCTTCCGGGACAGGGGGTCAGACCCAGTACTTC | CASSSSGTGGQTQYF
TRBJ2-4 | TRBV21-1 | . | . | TGTGCCAGCGAAGACGGGGTAGGCATTCAGTACTTC | CASEDGVGIQYF
TRBJ1-6 | TRBV3-1/TRBV3-2 | . | . | TGTGCCAGCAGCCAAGATCCTCTATCAAGGTCACCCCTCCACTTT | CASSQDPLSRSPLHF
TRBJ2-1 | TRBV5-6 | TRBD2 | . | TGTGCCAGCAGCCCGGTGCTAGCGGGGTCCTGGGATGAGCAGTTCTTC | CASSPVLAGSWDEQFF
TRBJ1-5 | TRBV5-5 | . | few | TGTGCCAGCAGCTTGGACCCTGCCGCGCCCCAGCATTTT | CASSLDPAAPQHF
TRBJ2-7 | TRBV28 | . | . | TGTGCCAGCAGTTCCGGGACACCGCCTGTTGGGCAGTACTTC | CASSSGTPPVGQYF
TRBJ1-4 | TRBV19 | . | . | TGTGCCAGTAGTATAGAATGGGGGAATGAAAAACTGTTTTTT | CASSIEWGNEKLFF
TRBJ2-3 | TRBV7-2 | . | . | TGTGCCAGCAGCTCCTTAAACGCAGATACGCAGTATTTT | CASSSLNADTQYF
TRBJ2-2 | TRBV18 | . | once | TGTGCCAGCTCACCAGTTTGGGGGACCGGGGAGCTGTTTTTT | CASSPVWGTGELFF
TRBJ1-4 | TRBV27 | . | once | TGTGCCAGCAGTTTAATCAGGGAAGGGAATTTGGATGAAAAACTGTTTTTT | CASSLIREGNLDEKLFF
TRBJ1-2 | TRBV5-1 | . | . | TGCGCCAGCAGCTTTACAGGGTCTAACTATGGCTACACCTTC | CASSFTGSNYGYTF
TRBJ2-3 | TRBV6-6 | . | . | TGTGCCAGCAGTTATATGGCAGGGGGGGCAGATACGCAGTATTTT | CASSYMAGGADTQYF
TRBJ2-1 | TRBV13 | TRBD2 | once | TGTGCCAGCAGCCGTGAAGAACCTGGACTAGCGGGAGTTAGTGAGCAGTTCTTC | CASSREEPGLAGVSEQFF
TRBJ2-5 | TRBV9 | . | . | TGTGCCAGCAGCGTAGCCCGAAATCAAGAGACCCAGTACTTC | CASSVARNQETQYF